These 19 T cell receptor beta chains share one sample of origin, sequenced in a study of cytomegalovirus exposure and HLA in healthy donors. The PCR contained 60 Vbeta and 13 Jbeta primers. Sequencing was performed with immunoSEQ multiplex PCR; in TCRdb, only in-frame clones are kept and a portion is missing. The data contain around 160,000 clones, 68% of them singletons. The sample taken for sequencing was PBMCs. The receptors were sampled from a man aged 50 to 60 in good health and CMV-seronegative.

The chain joins TRBV5-5 to TRBJ1-1; 7 positions agree with TRBD1. The V and J ends lost 4 bases and 1 base, in that order; junction bases with no gene match: 7. CDR1 and CDR2 (germline): SGHKS, YYEKEE (reference sequence). This CDR3 has 15 amino acids. As DNA, the CDR3 is TGTGCCAGCAGCCTTGAGGGGGCAAAGAACACTGAAGCTTTCTTT. As protein: CASSLEGAKNTEAFF.

The V and J genes are TRBV6-4 and TRBJ1-1, with 7 nucleotides matching TRBD1. Germline CDR1 MRHNA, CDR2 SNTAGT. Trimming removed 4 bases from V and 2 bases from J; junction bases left unmatched: 7. There are 15 residues in the CDR3. The CDR3 spells CASSVEGGINTEAFF. In nucleotides, the CDR3 is TGTGCCAGCAGTGTTGAAGGGGGCATCAACACTGAAGCTTTCTTT.

The rearrangement uses TRBV6-5 and TRBJ2-3; 9 bases map to TRBD2. Germline V gene sequence: CDR1 MNHEY, CDR2 SVGAGI. The CDR3 extends over 15 amino acids. The ends lost 5 bases at V and 0 bases at J; junction bases unmatched: 3. CDR3 sequence: CASSPGLASTDTQYF. The CDR3 bases are TGTGCCAGCAGTCCGGGACTAGCAAGCACAGATACGCAGTATTTT.

The chain combines TRBV2 with TRBJ2-7, with 8 bases aligning to TRBD2. Unmatched junction bases numbered 9, after V lost 6 bases and J lost 5 bases. The CDR3 has 14 residues. The germline V gene encodes CDR1 SNHLY and CDR2 FYNNEI. This CDR3 is CASSAAGGRNEQYF. CDR3 coding DNA: TGTGCCAGCAGCGCCGCGGGGGGAAGGAACGAGCAGTACTTC.

V is TRBV6-5 and J is TRBJ1-3; 8 nucleotides line up with TRBD1. The V and J ends lost 6 bases and 4 bases, in that order; junction bases with no gene match: 5. From germline, CDR1 is MNHEY and CDR2 SVGAGI. The length of the CDR3 is 14 residues. DNA for the CDR3: TGTGCCAGCAGCTCCGACAGGGGAGGAAACACCATATATTTT. Translating gives CASSSDRGGNTIYF.

The chain uses TRBV29-1 and TRBJ2-7; 7 bases fit TRBD2. Germline CDR1 is SQVTM and CDR2 is ANQGSEA. The CDR3 contains 18 residues. The V segment lost 3 bases and the J segment 1 base; nucleotides outside the gene matches: 18. CDR3 residues: CSVEGKGLPGGQSYEQYF. CDR3 nucleotides: TGCAGCGTTGAGGGAAAGGGACTACCGGGCGGCCAATCCTACGAGCAGTACTTC.

This clone was recorded once. This chain uses TRBV5-4 with TRBJ1-1; tentatively, D is TRBD1 (6 bases). The CDR3 spans 16 residues. Germline CDR1 is SGHNT and CDR2 is YYREEE (reference sequence). The V and J ends lost 3 bases and 1 base respectively, with 16 bases between them. DNA for the CDR3: TGTGCCAGCAGCTCCCCAGGGGCCGCGAGGAACACTGAAGCTTTCTTT. Its translation: CASSSPGAARNTEAFF.

The V and J genes are TRBV4-1 and TRBJ2-1; TRBD2 aligns across 8 bases. CDR1 is MGHRA, CDR2 YSYEKL, per germline. After removal of 1 base from V and 3 bases from J, the junction contained 11 bases not matched to a gene. This CDR3 comprises 18 residues. The CDR3 DNA reads TGCGCCAGCAGCCAAGGGGGAGCGGGGGCGCGCGGCTACAATGAGCAGTTCTTC. Translated, it gives CASSQGGAGARGYNEQFF.

The J gene is TRBJ2-2, the V gene TRBV7-2; 7 nucleotides line up with TRBD1. Looked up from germline, CDR1 is SGHTA and CDR2 is FQGNSA. The J segment lost 9 bases and the V segment lost 5 bases, leaving 12 bases of the junction unmatched. CDR3 length: 15 amino acids. CDR3 amino acids: CASSLRGQGGRELFF. The DNA of the CDR3 is TGTGCCAGCAGCCTAAGGGGGCAGGGCGGGCGGGAGCTGTTTTTT.

The V gene is TRBV7-9, the J gene TRBJ2-7, with D perhaps TRBD1 (6 bases). The CDR3 has 16 residues. The germline V and J ends were trimmed by 5 bases and 5 bases, with 22 bases remaining between them. Germline V gene lookup returns CDR1 SEHNR and CDR2 FQNEAQ (reference sequence). The CDR3 reads CASSRLLPGQGDEQYF. The CDR3 bases are TGTGCCAGCAGCCGTCTCCTTCCGGGACAAGGCGACGAGCAGTACTTC.

This clone came up a few times. This chain connects TRBV7-2 to TRBJ1-2; 9 bases match TRBD1. Germline V lookup: CDR1 SGHTA, CDR2 FQGNSA. The CDR3 has 13 residues. J gave up 8 bases and V 5 bases, and 6 bases lay outside the gene matches. The CDR3 region is CASSPDRGYGYTF. In DNA form, the CDR3 reads TGTGCCAGCAGCCCAGACAGGGGGTACGGCTACACCTTC.

V is TRBV2 and J is TRBJ1-5; D call uncertain. There are 15 residues in the CDR3. Trimming cost V 4 bases and J 0 bases, with 10 bases left between them. The germline CDR1 and CDR2 sequences are SNHLY and FYNNEI. The CDR3 nucleotides are TGTGCCAGCAGTGTGACCGGGTTTAGCAATCAGCCCCAGCATTTT. Protein sequence: CASSVTGFSNQPQHF.

The chain has TRBV9 and TRBJ1-3, with D uncertain. This CDR3 spans 16 amino acids. Trimming pared 0 bases from V and 4 bases from J, leaving 14 bases between. CDR1 and CDR2 from the germline V gene are SGDLS and YYNGEE. CDR3 loop: CASSVGDPGSGNTIYF. The CDR3 bases are TGTGCCAGCAGCGTAGGGGATCCGGGGAGCGGAAACACCATATATTTT. The full variable domain, rest sourced from reference TRBV9 and TRBJ1-3, is DSGVTQTPKHLITATGQRVTLRCSPRSGDLSVYWYQQSLDQGLQFLIQYYNGEERAKGNILERFSAQQFPDLHSELNLSSLELGDSALYFCASSVGDPGSGNTIYFGEGSWLTVV.

The chain is built from TRBV6-5 and TRBJ2-3, with TRBD2 as a possible D gene (7 bases). V was clipped by 6 bases and J by 3 bases, with 16 bases between them. Germline V gene data show CDR1 as MNHEY and CDR2 as SVGAGI. This CDR3 spans 15 amino acids. For the CDR3, the DNA is TGTGCCAGCAGAGAGACGGGGGGCGGTACAGATACGCAGTATTTT. Its translation is CASRETGGGTDTQYF.

The table lists this clone with a count of one. The V gene is TRBV6-5, the J gene TRBJ1-4; possible D gene TRBD1, 5 bases. Trimming took 0 bases from V and 7 from J, leaving 12 bases between them. The germline CDR1 and CDR2 sequences are MNHEY and SVGAGI. CDR3 length equals 15 residues. CDR3 residues: CASSYSHWTSEKLFF. For the CDR3, the DNA is TGTGCCAGCAGTTACTCGCACTGGACAAGTGAAAAACTGTTTTTT.

V and J are TRBV5-1 and TRBJ2-7; 15 nucleotides match TRBD2. The CDR3 has 17 residues. The V gene's germline CDR1 is SGHRS and CDR2 YFSETQ. The J segment lost 0 bases and the V segment lost 3 bases, leaving 4 bases of the junction unmatched. CDR3 in DNA: TGCGCCAGCAGCTCAGGACTAGCGGGGGGGTTCTCCTACGAGCAGTACTTC. The encoded protein is CASSSGLAGGFSYEQYF. The full variable domain, in which reference TRBV5-1 and TRBJ2-7 provide the parts outside the CDR3, is KAGVTQTPRYLIKTRGQQVTLSCSPISGHRSVSWYQQTPGQGLQFLFEYFSETQRNKGNFPGRFSGRQFSNSRSEMNVSTLELGDSALYLCASSSGLAGGFSYEQYFGPGTRLTVT.

The gene calls are TRBV6-5 and TRBJ2-7; D ambiguous. Trimming took 2 bases from V and 2 from J, leaving 7 bases between them. Looked up from germline, CDR1 is MNHEY and CDR2 is SVGAGI. The CDR3 runs to 13 residues. CDR3 sequence reads: CASSYDTPYEQYF. Here the CDR3 DNA reads TGTGCCAGCAGTTACGACACCCCCTACGAGCAGTACTTC.

The chain recombines TRBV27 with TRBJ2-5, with TRBD2 matching 8 bases. The V gene's germline CDR1 is MNHEY and CDR2 SMNVEV (reference sequence). Losses at the gene ends were 0 bases for V and 5 bases for J; bases not matched to a gene: 5. The CDR3 runs 15 residues. This CDR3 reads CASSLSRGAGETQYF. In DNA form, the CDR3 reads TGTGCCAGCAGTTTATCGCGGGGGGCGGGGGAGACCCAGTACTTC.

The chain carries TRBV6-5 and TRBJ1-1, with 9 bases fitting TRBD1. CDR1 MNHEY and CDR2 SVGAGI come from the germline V gene. There are 14 residues in the CDR3. The V gene end was trimmed by 6 bases and the J gene end by 7 bases; junction bases not matched to a gene: 9. The CDR3: CASSPGQGGGEAFF. The CDR3 bases are TGTGCCAGCAGCCCGGGACAGGGCGGAGGTGAAGCTTTCTTT.